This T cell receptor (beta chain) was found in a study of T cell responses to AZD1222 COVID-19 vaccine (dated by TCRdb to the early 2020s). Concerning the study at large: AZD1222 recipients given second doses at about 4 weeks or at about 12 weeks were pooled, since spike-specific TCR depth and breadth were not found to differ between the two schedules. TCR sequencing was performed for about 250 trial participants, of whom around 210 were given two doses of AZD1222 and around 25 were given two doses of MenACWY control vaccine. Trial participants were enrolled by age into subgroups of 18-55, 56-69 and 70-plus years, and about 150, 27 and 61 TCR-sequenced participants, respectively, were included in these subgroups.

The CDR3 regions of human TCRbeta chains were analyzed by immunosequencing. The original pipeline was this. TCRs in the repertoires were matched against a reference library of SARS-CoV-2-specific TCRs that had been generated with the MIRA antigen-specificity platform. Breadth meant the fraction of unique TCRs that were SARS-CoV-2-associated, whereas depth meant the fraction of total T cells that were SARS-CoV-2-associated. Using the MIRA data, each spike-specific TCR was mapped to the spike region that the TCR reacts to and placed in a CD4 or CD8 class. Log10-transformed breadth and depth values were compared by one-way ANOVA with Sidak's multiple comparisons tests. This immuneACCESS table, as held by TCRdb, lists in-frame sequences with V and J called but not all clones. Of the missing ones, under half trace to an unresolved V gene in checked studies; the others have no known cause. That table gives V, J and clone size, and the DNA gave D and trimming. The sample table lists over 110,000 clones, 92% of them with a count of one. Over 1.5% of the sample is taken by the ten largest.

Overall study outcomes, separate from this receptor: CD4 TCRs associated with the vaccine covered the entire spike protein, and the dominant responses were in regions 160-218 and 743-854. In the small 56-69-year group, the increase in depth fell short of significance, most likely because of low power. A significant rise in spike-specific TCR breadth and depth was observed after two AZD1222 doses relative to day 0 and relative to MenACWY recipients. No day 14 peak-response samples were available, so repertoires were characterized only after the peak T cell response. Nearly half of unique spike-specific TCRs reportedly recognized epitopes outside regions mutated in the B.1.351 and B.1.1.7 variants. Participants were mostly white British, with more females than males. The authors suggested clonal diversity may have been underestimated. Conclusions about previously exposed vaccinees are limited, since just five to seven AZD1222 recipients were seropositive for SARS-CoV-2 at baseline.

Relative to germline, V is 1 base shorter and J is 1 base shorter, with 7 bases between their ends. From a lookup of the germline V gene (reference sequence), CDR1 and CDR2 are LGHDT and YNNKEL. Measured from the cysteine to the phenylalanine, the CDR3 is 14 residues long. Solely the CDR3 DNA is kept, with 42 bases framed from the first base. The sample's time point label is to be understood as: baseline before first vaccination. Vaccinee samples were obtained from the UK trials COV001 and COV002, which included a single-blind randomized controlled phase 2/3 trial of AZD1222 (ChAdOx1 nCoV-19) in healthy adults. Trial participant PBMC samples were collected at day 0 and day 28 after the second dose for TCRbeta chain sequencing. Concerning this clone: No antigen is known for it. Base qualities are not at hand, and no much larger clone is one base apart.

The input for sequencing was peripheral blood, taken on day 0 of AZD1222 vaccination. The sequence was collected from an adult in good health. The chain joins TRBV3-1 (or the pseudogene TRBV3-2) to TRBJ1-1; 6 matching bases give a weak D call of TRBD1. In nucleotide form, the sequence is TGTGCCAGCAGCCAAGCACAGGGGAACACTGAAGCTTTCTTT. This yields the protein CASSQAQGNTEAFF.